The source of this TCR beta chain is a study of blood T cell repertoires in COVID-19. Study information: Samples came from the United States, Italy and Spain, spanning acute and convalescent COVID-19. In each case, the material was cDNA or gDNA derived from T cells, B-cell-depleted T cells, or PBMCs.

The authors' processing: Cell counts per sample came from amplifying reference gene primers. The table came from immunoSEQ multiplex PCR; TCRdb's copy has only in-frame clones and leaves some out. V and J calls and clone size are given by that table; D and trimming were obtained from the DNA. The sample includes about 70,000 clones, roughly 91% of them seen just once. The specimen sequenced was peripheral blood. The TCR originated in a young woman with acute or convalescent COVID-19.

The CDR3 here is CASSFSWTGRTEAFF. DNA for the CDR3: TGTGCCAGCAGTTTTTCGTGGACAGGGCGCACTGAAGCTTTCTTT. The chain combines TRBV28 with TRBJ1-1; 8 positions match TRBD1. Germline loops: CDR1 MDHEN, CDR2 SYDVKM. The CDR3 spans 15 residues. V shed 3 bases and J 4 bases; nucleotides not matched to a gene: 7.